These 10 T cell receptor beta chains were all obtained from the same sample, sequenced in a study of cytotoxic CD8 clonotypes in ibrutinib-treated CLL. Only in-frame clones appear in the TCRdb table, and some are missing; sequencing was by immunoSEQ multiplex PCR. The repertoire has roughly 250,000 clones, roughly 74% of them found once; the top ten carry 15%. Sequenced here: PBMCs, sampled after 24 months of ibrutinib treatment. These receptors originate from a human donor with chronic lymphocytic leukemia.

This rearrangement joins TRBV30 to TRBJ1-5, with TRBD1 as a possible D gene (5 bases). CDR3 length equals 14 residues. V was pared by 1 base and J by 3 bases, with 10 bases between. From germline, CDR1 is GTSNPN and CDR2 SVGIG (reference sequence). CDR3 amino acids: CAWSGGGDNQPQHF. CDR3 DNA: TGTGCCTGGAGTGGGGGGGGTGACAATCAGCCCCAGCATTTT.

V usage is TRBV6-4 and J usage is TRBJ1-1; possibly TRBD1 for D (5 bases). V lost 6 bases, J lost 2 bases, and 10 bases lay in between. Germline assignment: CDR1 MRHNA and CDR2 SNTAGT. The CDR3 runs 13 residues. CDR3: CASSRDQNTEAFF. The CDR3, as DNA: TGTGCCAGCAGCCGGGACCAAAACACTGAAGCTTTCTTT.

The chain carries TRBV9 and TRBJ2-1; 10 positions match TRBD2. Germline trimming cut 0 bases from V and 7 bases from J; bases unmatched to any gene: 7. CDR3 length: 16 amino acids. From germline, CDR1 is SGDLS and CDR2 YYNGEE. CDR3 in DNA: TGTGCCAGCAGCGTAGAAATAGCGGGAGGAATTAATGAGCAGTTCTTC. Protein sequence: CASSVEIAGGINEQFF.

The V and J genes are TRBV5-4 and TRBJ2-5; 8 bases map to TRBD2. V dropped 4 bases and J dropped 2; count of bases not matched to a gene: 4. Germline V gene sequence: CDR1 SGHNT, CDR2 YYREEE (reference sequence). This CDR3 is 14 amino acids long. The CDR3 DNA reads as TGTGCCAGCAGCAAAATAGCGGGGCAAGAGACCCAGTACTTC. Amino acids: CASSKIAGQETQYF.

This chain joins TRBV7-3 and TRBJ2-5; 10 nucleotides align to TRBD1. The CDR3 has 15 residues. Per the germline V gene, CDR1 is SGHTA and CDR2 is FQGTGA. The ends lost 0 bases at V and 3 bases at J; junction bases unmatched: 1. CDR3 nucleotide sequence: TGTGCCAGCAGCTTAACGGGGACAGGGGAAGAGACCCAGTACTTC. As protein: CASSLTGTGEETQYF.

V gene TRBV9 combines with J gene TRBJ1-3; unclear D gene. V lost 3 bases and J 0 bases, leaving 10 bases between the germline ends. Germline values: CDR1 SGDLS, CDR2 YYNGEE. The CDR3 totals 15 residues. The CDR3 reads CASSDGRFSGNTIYF. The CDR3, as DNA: TGTGCCAGCAGCGATGGACGGTTCTCTGGAAACACCATATATTTT.

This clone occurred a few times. CDR3 amino acids: CASSLVGGWQETQYF. The DNA for the CDR3 is TGCGCCAGCAGCTTGGTAGGAGGCTGGCAAGAGACCCAGTACTTC. The chain has TRBV5-1 and TRBJ2-5; maybe TRBD2 (5 bases). Germline-derived CDR1 and CDR2 are SGHRS and YFSETQ. Between the trimmed V and J ends, which lost 0 bases and 2 bases, there was a span of 11 bases. The CDR3 sequence is 15 residues long.

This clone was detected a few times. The CDR3 loop reads CASKRVGAGEQFF. CDR3 nucleotides: TGTGCCAGCAAAAGGGTCGGAGCGGGTGAGCAGTTCTTC. This chain uses TRBV27 with TRBJ2-1; weak D call: TRBD2 (6 bases). CDR3 length: 13 amino acids. V was shortened by 7 bases and J by 9 bases, with 16 bases between the two germline ends. Germline loops: CDR1 MNHEY, CDR2 SMNVEV (reference sequence).

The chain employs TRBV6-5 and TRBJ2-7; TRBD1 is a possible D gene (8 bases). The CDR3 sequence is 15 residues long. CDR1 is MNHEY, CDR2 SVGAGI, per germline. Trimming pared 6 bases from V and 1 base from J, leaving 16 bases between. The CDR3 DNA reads TGTGCCAGCAGCCTCACAGGGGGGGGTTCCTACGAGCAGTACTTC. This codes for CASSLTGGGSYEQYF.

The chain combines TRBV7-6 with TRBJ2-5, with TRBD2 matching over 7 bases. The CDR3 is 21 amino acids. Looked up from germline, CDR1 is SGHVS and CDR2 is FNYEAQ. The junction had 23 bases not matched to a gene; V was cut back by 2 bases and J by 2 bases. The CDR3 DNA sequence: TGTGCCAGCAGCTTAAATTCCTCCCCAACCAACTTAGCGGGTATTCAAGAGACCCAGTACTTC. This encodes CASSLNSSPTNLAGIQETQYF.